This is a list of T cell receptor beta chains from one sample in a study of blood T cell repertoires in COVID-19. Sequencing used immunoSEQ multiplex PCR; TCRdb keeps in-frame clones, though not all of them. This sample has under 300,000 clones; approximately 87% occur once, and the top ten carry about 4.9%. The sequencing input was peripheral blood. These receptors all stem from a man aged 60-69 years who had recovered from COVID-19. Each CDR3 is given with its conserved first and last residue. The D gene is left open where the match is weak. Only part of the rows carry a size: once, few, many, or a class if the clone is expanded.

cdr3_aa	cdr3_nt	v_call	j_call	d_call	clone_size
CSVGGTGGTEAFF	TGCAGCGTTGGGGGGACAGGGGGCACTGAAGCTTTCTTT	TRBV29-1	TRBJ1-1	TRBD1	.
CAWSVAGGLDIQYF	TGTGCCTGGAGTGTGGCGGGAGGGCTTGACATTCAGTACTTC	TRBV30	TRBJ2-4	TRBD2	.
CASSLDLAGGGETQYF	TGTGCCAGCAGCTTGGACCTAGCGGGAGGAGGAGAGACCCAGTACTTC	TRBV5-4	TRBJ2-5	TRBD2	.
CAISEGRLFNEQFF	TGTGCCATCAGTGAGGGTAGACTATTCAATGAGCAGTTCTTC	TRBV10-3	TRBJ2-1	.	.
CASSLGQGYNSPLHF	TGCGCCAGCAGCTTGGGACAGGGATATAATTCACCCCTCCACTTT	TRBV5-1	TRBJ1-6	TRBD1	.
CASSSEQPPVNEQFF	TGTGCCAGCAGTTCCGAACAACCCCCAGTGAATGAGCAGTTCTTC	TRBV28	TRBJ2-1	.	few
CATSRVGLGELFF	TGTGCCACCAGCAGAGTAGGACTGGGGGAGCTGTTTTTT	TRBV15	TRBJ2-2	.	.
CASRSGDNSNQPQHF	TGTGCCAGTAGGTCAGGGGACAATAGCAATCAGCCCCAGCATTTT	TRBV19	TRBJ1-5	.	.
CASSERVHNSPLHF	TGTGCCAGCAGTGAAAGAGTACATAATTCACCCCTCCACTTT	TRBV6-1	TRBJ1-6	.	.
CASSDQGTDYGYTF	TGTGCCAGCTCAGACCAGGGGACCGACTATGGCTACACCTTC	TRBV18	TRBJ1-2	.	.
CASSSTWGGTGDTGELFF	TGTGCCAGCAGCTCCACGTGGGGCGGGACAGGGGACACCGGGGAGCTGTTTTTT	TRBV5-6	TRBJ2-2	TRBD1	.
CASSPGRNSYNSPLHF	TGCGCCAGCAGCCCGGGGAGGAACTCCTATAATTCACCCCTCCACTTT	TRBV5-1	TRBJ1-6	.	.
CASSPGSPYGYTF	TGTGCCAGCTCACCCGGGTCCCCCTATGGCTACACCTTC	TRBV18	TRBJ1-2	.	few
CSVTGPSGNTIYF	TGCAGCGTCACAGGGCCGTCTGGAAACACCATATATTTT	TRBV29-1	TRBJ1-3	.	few
CASSRLAAGYNEQFF	TGTGCCAGCAGCCGACTAGCGGCAGGCTACAATGAGCAGTTCTTC	TRBV7-9	TRBJ2-1	TRBD2	.
CASSESFGTEAFF	TGTGCCAGCAGTGAATCTTTCGGGACAGAAGCTTTCTTT	TRBV6-1	TRBJ1-1	.	.
CASSPSSVRNEQFF	TGTGCCAGCAGCCCCTCCTCGGTTCGCAATGAGCAGTTCTTC	TRBV7-2	TRBJ2-1	.	.
CASSVGSGVTEAFF	TGTGCCAGCAGCGTAGGCTCCGGAGTCACTGAAGCTTTCTTT	TRBV9	TRBJ1-1	.	.
CATSRGDQETQYF	TGTGCCACCAGTCGGGGGGACCAAGAGACCCAGTACTTC	TRBV15	TRBJ2-5	TRBD2	few
CASSLAGQGSTIYF	TGTGCCAGCAGCTTAGCGGGACAGGGGAGCACCATATATTTT	TRBV7-9	TRBJ1-3	TRBD1	.
CASSTTGGATGELFF	TGTGCCAGCAGCACGACAGGGGGCGCAACCGGGGAGCTGTTTTTT	TRBV7-2	TRBJ2-2	TRBD1	.
CASSLGRGSEQYF	TGTGCCAGCAGTTTAGGCAGGGGCTCCGAGCAGTACTTC	TRBV12-3/TRBV12-4	TRBJ2-7	.	once
CASSSPGQGPQYF	TGTGCCAGCAGCTCCCCGGGTCAAGGTCCGCAGTATTTT	TRBV5-4	TRBJ2-3	.	.
CASSGGTGGFHGYTF	TGTGCCAGCAGTGGGGGGACAGGGGGCTTCCATGGCTACACCTTC	TRBV28	TRBJ1-2	TRBD1	.
CASSTLQRDYNEQFF	TGTGCCAGCAGCACCCTTCAGCGGGACTACAATGAGCAGTTCTTC	TRBV7-8	TRBJ2-1	TRBD2	.
CASSLGDRLGAEAFF	TGTGCCAGCAGCTTGGGGGACAGGTTAGGTGCTGAAGCTTTCTTT	TRBV5-6	TRBJ1-1	TRBD1	.
CASSYAGTRGYEQYF	TGTGCCAGCAGTTATGCCGGGACACGCGGCTACGAGCAGTACTTC	TRBV6-5	TRBJ2-7	.	.
CASSSGPYNSPLHF	TGTGCCAGCAGTTCGGGTCCCTATAATTCACCCCTCCACTTT	TRBV6-5	TRBJ1-6	.	many
CASNPAGNYGYTF	TGTGCCAGCAATCCGGCGGGTAACTATGGCTACACCTTC	TRBV12-3/TRBV12-4	TRBJ1-2	.	.
CASSESGGRHNEQFF	TGTGCCAGCAGTGAATCGGGGGGGCGACACAATGAGCAGTTCTTC	TRBV6-1	TRBJ2-1	TRBD2	.
CASSPGETQYF	TGCGCCAGCAGCCCGGGAGAGACCCAGTACTTC	TRBV4-1	TRBJ2-5	.	.
CASSQGAGLTFF	TGTGCCAGCAGCCAGGGGGCAGGTTTAACTTTCTTT	TRBV11-2	TRBJ1-1	TRBD1	.
CASSPPSFTDTQYF	TGTGCCAGCTCACCACCCTCGTTCACAGATACGCAGTATTTT	TRBV18	TRBJ2-3	.	once
CSAGGTGSYEQYF	TGCAGCGCTGGAGGGACAGGGAGCTACGAGCAGTACTTC	TRBV29-1	TRBJ2-7	TRBD1	.
CASATGTGAYGGYTF	TGTGCCAGCGCGACGGGAACAGGGGCCTACGGGGGCTACACCTTC	TRBV19	TRBJ1-2	TRBD1	.
CASSDSTRRGYGYTF	TGTGCCAGCAGTGACTCGACTCGCCGGGGCTATGGCTACACCTTC	TRBV6-4	TRBJ1-2	.	.
CASSPTTGNYGYTF	TGTGCCAGCAGCCCAACGACAGGCAACTATGGCTACACCTTC	TRBV3-1/TRBV3-2	TRBJ1-2	.	.
CASSLPGRGQFF	TGTGCCAGCAGCCTCCCCGGGAGGGGGCAGTTCTTC	TRBV6-5	TRBJ2-1	TRBD2	.
CASSLGGRSNQPQHF	TGTGCCAGCAGCCTAGGGGGCCGGAGCAATCAGCCCCAGCATTTT	TRBV28	TRBJ1-5	TRBD1	.
CATSDTRTASYEQYF	TGTGCCACCAGTGATACCAGGACAGCTTCCTACGAGCAGTACTTC	TRBV24-1	TRBJ2-7	.	.